This passage covers 21 T cell receptor beta chains from one sample sequenced in a study of blood T cell repertoires in COVID-19. Produced via immunoSEQ multiplex PCR; TCRdb's table is partial and in-frame only. The sample contains fewer than 250,000 clones, roughly 83% of which appear only once. The sequenced sample consisted of peripheral blood. These receptors all come from a woman of 80 years or more with COVID-19, enrolled during active disease.

The chain is built from TRBV28 and TRBJ1-1; maybe TRBD1 (6 bases). The V end was cut by 6 bases, the J end by 0 bases, with 17 bases between. CDR1 MDHEN and CDR2 SYDVKM come from the germline V gene. CDR3 length: 16 residues. The CDR3 region is CASSPPGQFMNTEAFF. CDR3 nucleotides: TGTGCCAGCAGCCCTCCCGGACAGTTCATGAACACTGAAGCTTTCTTT.

This clone appeared a single time. The chain couples TRBV5-6 to TRBJ1-3; D not certain. CDR3 size: 15 residues. V lost 0 bases to trimming and J lost 0 bases, with 7 bases between them. Germline V gene data show CDR1 as SGHDT and CDR2 as YYEEEE. Written as DNA, the CDR3 is TGTGCCAGCAGCTTGGCCGGGAACTCTGGAAACACCATATATTTT. Translating it yields CASSLAGNSGNTIYF. Full variable domain (missing parts from reference TRBV5-6 and TRBJ1-3): DAGVTQSPTHLIKTRGQQVTLRCSPKSGHDTVSWYQQALGQGPQFIFQYYEEEERQRGNFPDRFSGHQFPNYSSELNVNALLLGDSALYLCASSLAGNSGNTIYFGEGSWLTVV.

This chain joins TRBV27 and TRBJ1-2, with D possibly matching TRBD1 (5 bases). Germline V lookup: CDR1 MNHEY, CDR2 SMNVEV (reference sequence). The CDR3 covers 17 residues. V was shortened by 4 bases and J by 5 bases, with 23 bases between the two germline ends. The CDR3 region has the DNA TGTGCCAGCAGTTCCATTGGCGCGGAGGGGTTTCGGTATGGCTACACCTTC. Its translation is CASSSIGAEGFRYGYTF.

This clone has a handful of counts. V gene TRBV2 combines with J gene TRBJ1-1; D possibly corresponds to TRBD1 (6 bases). V gave up 8 bases and J gave up 2 bases, with 9 bases separating them. Germline V gene sequence: CDR1 SNHLY, CDR2 FYNNEI. The CDR3 consists of 12 residues. The CDR3 nucleotides are TGTGCCAGCGGGGGCGCAAACACTGAAGCTTTCTTT. This translates into CASGGANTEAFF.

The chain recombines TRBV10-2 with TRBJ2-5, with D hard to call. From germline, CDR1 is WSHSY and CDR2 SAAADI. This CDR3 has 12 amino acids. Trimming cost V 2 bases and J 5 bases, with 6 bases left between them. The CDR3 sequence: CASSEVRETQYF. The DNA for the CDR3 is TGCGCCAGCAGTGAGGTGAGGGAGACCCAGTACTTC.

V is TRBV6-2 or TRBV6-3 and J is TRBJ2-7; 11 positions agree with TRBD1. V was clipped by 5 bases and J by 1 base; unmatched bases: 10. This CDR3 has 17 amino acids. The germline V gene has CDR1 MNHEY and CDR2 SVGEGT. In DNA form, the CDR3 reads TGTGCCAGCAGTGCCTCCCGCGGGACAGGGGGGTCCTACGAGCAGTACTTC. Amino acids: CASSASRGTGGSYEQYF.

The V gene is TRBV18, the J gene TRBJ1-2; TRBD1 agrees at 9 bases. Germline loops: CDR1 KGHSH, CDR2 LQKENI. V shed 5 bases, J shed 2 bases, and the junction held 9 bases outside the gene matches. The CDR3 is 16 residues long. The CDR3 region is CASSGQGSSQNYGYTF. Written as DNA, the CDR3 is TGTGCCAGCTCAGGACAGGGGTCTAGCCAAAACTATGGCTACACCTTC.

This sequence joins TRBV2 and TRBJ1-4; D perhaps matches TRBD1 (5 bases). Germline V gene sequence: CDR1 SNHLY, CDR2 FYNNEI. The CDR3 runs 16 residues. The V and J ends lost 1 base and 5 bases respectively, with 14 bases between them. The CDR3 is CASSEVPGGENEKLFF. The CDR3 nucleotides read TGTGCCAGCAGTGAAGTCCCCGGGGGAGAGAATGAAAAACTGTTTTTT.

V usage is TRBV28 and J usage is TRBJ1-6; 10 bases fit TRBD1. V dropped 6 bases and J dropped 9; count of bases not matched to a gene: 8. CDR1 is MDHEN, CDR2 SYDVKM, per germline. The CDR3 runs 15 residues. Here the CDR3 reads CASRGTGVSSSPLHF. The CDR3 bases are TGTGCCAGCAGGGGGACAGGGGTGAGTAGTTCACCCCTCCACTTT.

The gene calls are TRBV27 and TRBJ2-2; a weak D match, TRBD1 (6 bases). Trimming took 6 bases from V and 5 from J, leaving 10 bases between them. The CDR3 totals 13 residues. Germline-derived CDR1 and CDR2 are MNHEY and SMNVEV (reference sequence). This CDR3 is CASRGRGTGELFF. The CDR3 DNA is TGTGCCAGCAGAGGCAGGGGAACCGGGGAGCTGTTTTTT.

This clone was detected only once. The rearrangement links TRBV5-6 to TRBJ2-7, with 7 bases matching TRBD1. Per germline, CDR1 SGHDT and CDR2 YYEEEE. J was trimmed by 3 bases and V by 2 bases; bases with no gene match: 5. CDR3 size: 14 residues. CDR3 in DNA: TGTGCCAGCAGCTTTACAGGGGAAAACTACGAGCAGTACGTC. This sequence encodes CASSFTGENYEQYV.

This clone is a singleton in its sample. The chain joins TRBV19 to TRBJ1-5; D gene ambiguous. There are 15 residues in the CDR3. Trimming stripped 3 bases from V and 6 bases from J, with 15 bases between. CDR1 is LNHDA and CDR2 is SQIVND in the germline V gene (reference sequence). CDR3 sequence (DNA): TGTGCCAGTAGTATCTCGCGGGTTTTGAGTCAGCCCCAGCATTTT. This gives the protein CASSISRVLSQPQHF.

This chain joins TRBV27 and TRBJ1-3, with D unresolved. Trimming pared 8 bases from V and 4 bases from J, leaving 6 bases between. The germline CDR1 and CDR2 sequences are MNHEY and SMNVEV (reference sequence). This CDR3 spans 11 amino acids. CDR3: CASWAGNTIYF. Written as DNA, the CDR3 is TGTGCCAGCTGGGCAGGAAACACCATATATTTT.

Points on this clone: Other DNA sequences of this sample code for an identical CDR3. This chain connects TRBV18 to TRBJ2-1; 11 bases map to TRBD2. V was pared by 2 bases and J by 7 bases, with 1 base of the junction left unmatched. The CDR3 is 14 amino acids. Germline V gene lookup returns CDR1 KGHSH and CDR2 LQKENI. CDR3 loop: CASSPTSGGNEQFF. The CDR3 DNA reads as TGTGCCAGCTCACCAACTAGCGGGGGTAATGAGCAGTTCTTC. The whole variable domain, remainder taken from reference TRBV18 and TRBJ2-1, is NAGVMQNPRHLVRRRGQEARLRCSPMKGHSHVYWYRQLPEEGLKFMVYLQKENIIDESGMPKERFSAEFPKEGPSILRIQQVVRGDSAAYFCASSPTSGGNEQFFGPGTRLTVL.

In this sample, this clone turned up a few times. As DNA, the CDR3 is TGTGCCACAGGACTAGAAACTGAAGCTTTCTTT. Translating it yields CATGLETEAFF. J is TRBJ1-1 and V is TRBV13; D call uncertain. This CDR3 region has 11 residues. Germline CDR1 PRHDT, CDR2 FYEKMQ (reference sequence). The V end was cut by 10 bases, the J end by 5 bases, with 11 bases between.

The genes are TRBV7-9 and TRBJ2-1, with 7 positions matching TRBD1. The CDR3 extends over 14 amino acids. V lost 9 bases and J lost 4; bases outside the gene matches: 9. Germline V gene lookup returns CDR1 SEHNR and CDR2 FQNEAQ (reference sequence). In DNA, the CDR3 is TGTGCCAGTGTCAGGGCAGGGGGTTACAATGAGCAGTTCTTC. It encodes CASVRAGGYNEQFF.

The J gene is TRBJ2-2, the V gene TRBV28, with 13 bases identical to TRBD2. Losses at the gene ends were 7 bases for V and 0 bases for J; bases not matched to a gene: 8. The CDR3 extends over 18 amino acids. Germline V gene lookup returns CDR1 MDHEN and CDR2 SYDVKM. The DNA of the CDR3 is TGTGCCAGCAAGCCCGGGGGACTAGCGGGGTCGAACACCGGGGAGCTGTTTTTT. Protein sequence: CASKPGGLAGSNTGELFF.

V is TRBV5-4 and J is TRBJ2-5, with 11 bases aligning to TRBD2. There are 13 residues in the CDR3. V lost 10 bases, J lost 2 bases, and 4 bases stayed unmatched. The germline V gene has CDR1 SGHNT and CDR2 YYREEE (reference sequence). The CDR3 nucleotides are TGTGCCCTTAGCGGGGGGGGTCAAGAGACCCAGTACTTC. This codes for CALSGGGQETQYF. Full variable domain (rest looked up from reference TRBV5-4 and TRBJ2-5): ETGVTQSPTHLIKTRGQQVTLRCSSQSGHNTVSWYQQALGQGPQFIFQYYREEENGRGNFPPRFSGLQFPNYSSELNVNALELDDSALYLCALSGGGQETQYFGPGTRLLVL.

The CDR3 protein is CASSVVQNNEAFF. CDR3 bases: TGTGCCAGCAGTGTCGTACAGAATAATGAAGCTTTCTTT. This chain joins TRBV2 and TRBJ1-1; D is unclear. The ends were cut back, 4 bases at V and 7 bases at J, with 13 bases in the middle. The germline V gene has CDR1 SNHLY and CDR2 FYNNEI. CDR3 length: 13 residues.

The rearrangement uses TRBV21-1 and TRBJ1-3; no DNA check was done on the table's D call, TRBD1. TRBV21-1 is designated a pseudogene. The CDR3 has 15 residues. Here the CDR3 reads CASSKISGAGNTIYF. The CDR3 nucleotides read TGTGCCAGCAGCAAAATTTCAGGGGCTGGAAACACCATATATTTT.

This rearrangement joins TRBV3-1 (or the pseudogene TRBV3-2) to TRBJ1-3; D possibly corresponds to TRBD1 (6 bases). Trimming left V 4 bases short and J 2 bases short, with 12 bases between. CDR3 length: 15 amino acids. Germline values: CDR1 LGHDT, CDR2 YNNKEL (reference sequence). DNA for the CDR3: TGTGCCAGCAGCCCTCTCACAGGGACTGGAAACACCATATATTTT. Amino acid sequence: CASSPLTGTGNTIYF.